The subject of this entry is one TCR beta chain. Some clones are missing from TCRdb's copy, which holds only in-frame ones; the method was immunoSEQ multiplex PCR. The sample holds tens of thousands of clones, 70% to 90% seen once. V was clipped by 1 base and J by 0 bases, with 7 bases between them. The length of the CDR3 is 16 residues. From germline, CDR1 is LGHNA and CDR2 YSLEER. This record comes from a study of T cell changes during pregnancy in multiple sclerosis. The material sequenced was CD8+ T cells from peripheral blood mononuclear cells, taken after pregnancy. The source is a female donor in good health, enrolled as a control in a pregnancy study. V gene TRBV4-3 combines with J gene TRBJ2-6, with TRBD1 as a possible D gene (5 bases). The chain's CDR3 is CASSQGGLSGANVLTF. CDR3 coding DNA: TGCGCCAGCAGCCAAGGGGGCCTCTCTGGGGCCAACGTCCTGACTTTC.